This is a list of T cell receptor beta chains from one sample in a study of T cells after yellow fever vaccination. Each CDR3 protein gets one entry after TCRdb re-called the 5' RACE reads with MiXCR. Of about 300,000 distinct CDR3 sequences in the sample, roughly 7% were seen once. The sample in question was PBMCs, obtained around 45 days after the first yellow fever vaccination. These receptors all come from a man aged 18 to 29 who received the YFV17D yellow fever vaccine. Both conserved end residues are trimmed from each CDR3.

v_call: TRBV10-3; j_call: TRBJ2-5; cdr3_aa: ASSGTGRQETQY
v_call: TRBV2; j_call: TRBJ2-3; cdr3_aa: ASSAGTRSDTQY
v_call: TRBV6-5; j_call: TRBJ2-2; cdr3_aa: ASSYDQGTTLGGELF
v_call: TRBV12-3/TRBV12-4; j_call: TRBJ1-1; cdr3_aa: ASSFRAADTEAF
v_call: TRBV3-1; j_call: TRBJ1-1; cdr3_aa: ASSQVSQGAWTEAF
v_call: TRBV25-1; j_call: TRBJ2-3; cdr3_aa: ASSATTGTGASTDTQY
v_call: TRBV11-2; j_call: TRBJ2-1; cdr3_aa: ASSPPTGRSSYNEQF
v_call: TRBV30; j_call: TRBJ2-1; cdr3_aa: AWSPGGGAVGEQF
v_call: TRBV4-2; j_call: TRBJ2-1; cdr3_aa: ASSQRGRAEGYNEQF
v_call: TRBV12-3/TRBV12-4; j_call: TRBJ1-2; cdr3_aa: ASSLGTAGYGYT
v_call: TRBV18; j_call: TRBJ2-6; cdr3_aa: ASSLTVNSGANVLT
v_call: TRBV7-2; j_call: TRBJ2-1; cdr3_aa: ASSLSPQLGANMNEQF
v_call: TRBV30; j_call: TRBJ1-2; cdr3_aa: AWSAGGYGYT
v_call: TRBV5-8; j_call: TRBJ2-4; cdr3_aa: ASSPLGHGSKNIQY
v_call: TRBV4-1; j_call: TRBJ2-1; cdr3_aa: ASSQGQGPYNEQF
v_call: TRBV5-1; j_call: TRBJ2-5; cdr3_aa: ASSLAGEQETQY
v_call: TRBV20-1; j_call: TRBJ1-4; cdr3_aa: SALGREKLF
v_call: TRBV6-2/TRBV6-3; j_call: TRBJ2-1; cdr3_aa: ASRTGGDPNEQF
v_call: TRBV7-3; j_call: TRBJ2-2; cdr3_aa: ASSSLSVSNTGELF
v_call: TRBV10-3; j_call: TRBJ1-6; cdr3_aa: AIRRQGYNSPLH
v_call: TRBV29-1; j_call: TRBJ2-1; cdr3_aa: SVVQKSNEQF
v_call: TRBV7-8; j_call: TRBJ2-1; cdr3_aa: ASSLPQRFGSYNEQF
v_call: TRBV5-1; j_call: TRBJ2-3; cdr3_aa: ASSKQVGADTQY
v_call: TRBV6-5; j_call: TRBJ1-2; cdr3_aa: ASSGLINYGYT
v_call: TRBV11-2; j_call: TRBJ2-2; cdr3_aa: ATWTGNIGELF
v_call: TRBV12-3/TRBV12-4; j_call: TRBJ1-5; cdr3_aa: ASSRGQGFSQPQH
v_call: TRBV5-1; j_call: TRBJ1-1; cdr3_aa: ASSTGQNTEAF
v_call: TRBV5-1; j_call: TRBJ2-3; cdr3_aa: ASSLTAEGLQY
v_call: TRBV30; j_call: TRBJ1-1; cdr3_aa: AWSIAGTTEAF
v_call: TRBV6-1; j_call: TRBJ2-7; cdr3_aa: ASSRAGGAYEQY
v_call: TRBV7-2; j_call: TRBJ2-3; cdr3_aa: ASIREGGGALTQY
v_call: TRBV4-2; j_call: TRBJ1-2; cdr3_aa: ASSQDHAGSGYGYT
v_call: TRBV4-2; j_call: TRBJ1-2; cdr3_aa: ASSQEYSYGYT
v_call: TRBV6-5; j_call: TRBJ2-5; cdr3_aa: ASSYTNAASGGMAQY
v_call: TRBV7-2; j_call: TRBJ1-6; cdr3_aa: ASSLAQGRISSYNSPLH
v_call: TRBV6-2/TRBV6-3; j_call: TRBJ2-1; cdr3_aa: ASSSLGRVVDEQF
v_call: TRBV6-1; j_call: TRBJ2-5; cdr3_aa: ASRLTGGWETQY
v_call: TRBV7-2; j_call: TRBJ2-1; cdr3_aa: ASSLRGAGSYNEQF
v_call: TRBV20-1; j_call: TRBJ2-1; cdr3_aa: SAARGDNEQF
v_call: TRBV10-2; j_call: TRBJ2-2; cdr3_aa: ASKGLGVSGELF
v_call: TRBV7-2; j_call: TRBJ2-5; cdr3_aa: ASSSRQGWETQY
v_call: TRBV7-7; j_call: TRBJ2-7; cdr3_aa: ASSFNREYEQY
v_call: TRBV4-2; j_call: TRBJ2-1; cdr3_aa: ASSQDGKKQF
v_call: TRBV2; j_call: TRBJ1-1; cdr3_aa: ASRALVHDTEAF
v_call: TRBV4-3; j_call: TRBJ1-2; cdr3_aa: ASSQEILGTVYLYGYT
v_call: TRBV6-4; j_call: TRBJ2-3; cdr3_aa: ASSDSAAHVKYTQY
v_call: TRBV9; j_call: TRBJ2-2; cdr3_aa: ASSQTGLAGGPGELF
v_call: TRBV6-6; j_call: TRBJ2-5; cdr3_aa: ASTGWKETQY
v_call: TRBV3-1; j_call: TRBJ1-2; cdr3_aa: ASSQERGTYGYT
v_call: TRBV7-8; j_call: TRBJ2-5; cdr3_aa: ASSLALRSGQETQY
v_call: TRBV18; j_call: TRBJ2-7; cdr3_aa: ASSSGTGNPRPFYEQY
v_call: TRBV9; j_call: TRBJ1-6; cdr3_aa: ASSVAGDNSPLH
v_call: TRBV7-6; j_call: TRBJ1-4; cdr3_aa: ASSSLTGTDEKLF
v_call: TRBV6-5; j_call: TRBJ2-5; cdr3_aa: ASSYPTRQETQY